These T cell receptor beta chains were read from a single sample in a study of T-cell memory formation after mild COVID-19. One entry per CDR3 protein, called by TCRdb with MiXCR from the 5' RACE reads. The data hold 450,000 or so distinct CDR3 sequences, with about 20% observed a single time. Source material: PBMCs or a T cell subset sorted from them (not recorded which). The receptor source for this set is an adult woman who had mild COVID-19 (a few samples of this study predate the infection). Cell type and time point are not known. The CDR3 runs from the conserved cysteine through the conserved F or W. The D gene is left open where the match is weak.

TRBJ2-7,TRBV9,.,CASSVGDASSYEQYF
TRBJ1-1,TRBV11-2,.,CASSLDSRVAEAFF
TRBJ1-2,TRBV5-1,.,CASSLGAENGYTF
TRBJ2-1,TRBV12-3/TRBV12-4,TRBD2,CASSLASGKRNEQFF
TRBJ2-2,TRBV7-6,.,CASSPEVGLHPSGGELFF
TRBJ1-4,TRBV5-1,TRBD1,CASSQGQPNEKLFF
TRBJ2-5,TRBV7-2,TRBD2,CASSLGFSGGEEETQYF
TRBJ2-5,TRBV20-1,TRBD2,CRARAQREEETQYF
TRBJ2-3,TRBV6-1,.,CASGNRERGTDTQYF
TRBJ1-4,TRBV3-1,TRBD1,CASSQGGGHRGLNEKLFF
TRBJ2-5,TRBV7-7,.,CASSPPGFLGQETQYF
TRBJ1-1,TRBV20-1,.,CSASIPSRTTEAFF
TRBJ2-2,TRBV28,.,CASSLYRELFF
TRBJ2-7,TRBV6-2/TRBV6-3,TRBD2,CASSYRRGSYEQYF
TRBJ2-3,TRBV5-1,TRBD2,CASDGLAGGSDTQYF
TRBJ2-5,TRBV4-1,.,CASSQEYF
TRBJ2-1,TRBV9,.,CASSVGTRGKYNEQFF
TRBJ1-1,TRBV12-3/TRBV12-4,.,CASFRDTLATEAFF
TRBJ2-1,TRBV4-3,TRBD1,CASSQERTGGLDEQFF
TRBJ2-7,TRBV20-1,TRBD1,CSAPGTVSYEQYF
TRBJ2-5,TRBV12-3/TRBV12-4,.,CASSFVPETQYF
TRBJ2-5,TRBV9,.,CASSVAPGLVEETQYF
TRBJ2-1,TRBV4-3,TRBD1,CASSPYRGNNEQFF
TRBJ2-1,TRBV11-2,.,CASSRAIATSYNEQFF
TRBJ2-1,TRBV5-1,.,CASSLEGAGRTNEQFF
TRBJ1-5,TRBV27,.,CASSPRTPYSNQPQHF
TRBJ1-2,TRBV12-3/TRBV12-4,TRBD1,CASILGTGGYGYTF
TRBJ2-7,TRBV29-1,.,CSVGGTSSYEQYF
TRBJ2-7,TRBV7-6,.,CASSPQVLHRTLYEQYF
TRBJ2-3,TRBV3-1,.,CASSQGDWEYF
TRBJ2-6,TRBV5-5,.,CASSQRRDYSGANVLTF
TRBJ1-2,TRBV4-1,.,CASSQVGQAAEGYTF
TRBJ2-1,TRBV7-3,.,CASSPRAGPRVGSYNEQFF
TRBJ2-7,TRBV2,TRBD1,CASSGTGDPYEQYF
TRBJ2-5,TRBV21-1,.,CASSKTSRETQYF
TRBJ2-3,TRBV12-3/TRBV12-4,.,CASSPDRTPQYF
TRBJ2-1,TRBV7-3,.,CASSLSWRDYNEQFF
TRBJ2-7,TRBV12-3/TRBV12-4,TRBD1,CASSLSDREIYEQYF
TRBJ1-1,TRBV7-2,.,CASSLGGGVNTEAFF
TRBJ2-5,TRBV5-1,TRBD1,CASSLGTEETQYF
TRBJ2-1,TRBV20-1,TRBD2,CSQTSGGAEGNEQFF
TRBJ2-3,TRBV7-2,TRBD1,CASSLATGGSMDTQYF
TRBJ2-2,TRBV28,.,CASSPSGGPRTGELFF
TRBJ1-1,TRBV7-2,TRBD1,CASSPVQGAVFF
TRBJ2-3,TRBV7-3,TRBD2,CASGTSGGTDTQYF
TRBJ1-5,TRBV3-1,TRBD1,CASSHANRGQPQHF
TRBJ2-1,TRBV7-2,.,CASSLALRLGGDEQFF
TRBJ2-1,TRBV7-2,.,CASSPATLEQFF
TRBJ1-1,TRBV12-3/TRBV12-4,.,CASSLGENTEAFF
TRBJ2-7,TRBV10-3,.,CAVKDPRDTRDEQYF
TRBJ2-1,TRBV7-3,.,CASSSRSGATSYNEQFF
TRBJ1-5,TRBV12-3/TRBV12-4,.,CASSRGTVQPQHF
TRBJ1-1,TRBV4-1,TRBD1,CASSQVGQSEAFF
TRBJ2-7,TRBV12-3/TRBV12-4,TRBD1,CASSLRQGASGEQYF
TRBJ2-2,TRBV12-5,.,CASGRQGERGIGELFF
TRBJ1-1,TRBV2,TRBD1,CAGTGAWDAEAFF
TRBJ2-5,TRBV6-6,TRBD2,CASSYSGLAGETQYF